The rows below give T cell receptor beta chains drawn from one sample of a study of T-cell memory formation after mild COVID-19. In TCRdb, the 5' RACE reads were re-called with MiXCR into one record per CDR3 protein. Among almost 550,000 distinct CDR3 sequences listed, about a fifth were seen once. The sample comprised PBMCs or a T cell subset sorted from them (not recorded which). The receptors originated from an adult woman who had mild COVID-19 (a few samples of this study predate the infection). Cell type and time point are not known. Each CDR3 is given with its conserved first and last residue. Fields, in order: clone size, D gene, V gene, J gene, CDR3 protein, CDR3 DNA. The D gene is left open where the match is weak. Only some rows state a clone size, as once, few, many or a class for expanded clones.

size: many; D: .; V: TRBV9; J: TRBJ1-3; CDR3: CASSPGGQGGNTIYF; DNA: TGTGCCAGCAGCCCGGGGGGCCAGGGAGGAAACACCATATATTTT
size: .; D: TRBD1; V: TRBV20-1; J: TRBJ1-6; CDR3: CSASGTAYNSPLHF; DNA: TGCAGTGCTAGTGGGACAGCGTATAATTCACCCCTCCACTTT
size: few; D: TRBD1; V: TRBV4-3; J: TRBJ1-4; CDR3: CASSQVGTGGAEEKLFF; DNA: TGCGCCAGCAGCCAAGTTGGGACAGGGGGCGCCGAAGAAAAACTGTTTTTT
size: few; D: .; V: TRBV9; J: TRBJ2-5; CDR3: CASSVGGGAQETQYF; DNA: TGTGCCAGCAGCGTAGGAGGAGGAGCCCAAGAGACCCAGTACTTC
size: many; D: TRBD1; V: TRBV7-8; J: TRBJ2-7; CDR3: CASSRQGAEYYEQYF; DNA: TGTGCCAGCAGCAGACAGGGGGCGGAATATTACGAGCAGTACTTC
size: .; D: .; V: TRBV11-2; J: TRBJ2-2; CDR3: CASSLLSWVAGELFF; DNA: TGTGCCAGCAGCTTATTATCCTGGGTGGCCGGGGAGCTGTTTTTT
size: .; D: .; V: TRBV4-3; J: TRBJ2-2; CDR3: CASSSGVRDTGELFF; DNA: TGCGCCAGCAGCTCCGGGGTTAGGGACACCGGGGAGCTGTTTTTT
size: few; D: .; V: TRBV5-4; J: TRBJ2-1; CDR3: CASSLVLFGQSNEQFF; DNA: TGTGCCAGCAGCTTGGTGTTATTTGGACAGAGTAATGAGCAGTTCTTC
size: .; D: .; V: TRBV9; J: TRBJ2-1; CDR3: CASSVVGSAILNEQFF; DNA: TGTGCCAGCAGCGTAGTGGGATCGGCTATCCTCAATGAGCAGTTCTTC
size: .; D: .; V: TRBV3-2; J: TRBJ2-7; CDR3: CASSQDRTSGPSSYEQYF; DNA: TGTGCCAGCAGCCAAGATCGGACTAGCGGGCCGAGCTCCTACGAGCAGTACTTC
size: few; D: TRBD2; V: TRBV6-2/TRBV6-3; J: TRBJ2-3; CDR3: CASSKGLAGDTQYF; DNA: TGTGCCAGCAGTAAGGGACTAGCTGGGGATACGCAGTATTTT
size: .; D: .; V: TRBV2; J: TRBJ2-1; CDR3: CASSFSYNLNNEQFF; DNA: TGTGCCAGCAGTTTTAGCTATAACCTAAACAATGAGCAGTTCTTC
size: few; D: .; V: TRBV7-6; J: TRBJ2-4; CDR3: CASSPSGNIQYF; DNA: TGTGCCAGCAGCCCGAGTGGGAACATTCAGTACTTC
size: many; D: .; V: TRBV4-3; J: TRBJ2-3; CDR3: CASSQDQSKPRQYF; DNA: TGCGCCAGCAGCCAAGATCAATCAAAACCCCGGCAGTATTTT
size: .; D: TRBD2; V: TRBV24-1; J: TRBJ2-1; CDR3: CATSDVAGGDNEQFF; DNA: TGTGCCACCAGTGATGTAGCGGGAGGAGACAATGAGCAGTTCTTC
size: few; D: TRBD1; V: TRBV30; J: TRBJ1-5; CDR3: CAWDRQGAREPQHF; DNA: TGTGCCTGGGATCGGCAGGGGGCGAGGGAGCCCCAGCATTTT
size: .; D: TRBD2; V: TRBV7-2; J: TRBJ2-7; CDR3: CASSPQAGGEQYF; DNA: TGTGCCAGCAGCCCCCAAGCGGGAGGGGAGCAGTACTTC
size: .; D: TRBD1; V: TRBV11-2; J: TRBJ1-5; CDR3: CASSLGGQLNQPQHF; DNA: TGTGCCAGCAGCTTAGGGGGACAGCTCAATCAGCCCCAGCATTTT
size: few; D: TRBD1; V: TRBV20-1; J: TRBJ2-1; CDR3: CSAKRADRVLDEQFF; DNA: TGCAGTGCTAAAAGGGCAGACAGGGTTTTAGATGAGCAGTTCTTC
size: few; D: .; V: TRBV7-2; J: TRBJ1-1; CDR3: CASSLGVRNTEAFF; DNA: TGTGCCAGCAGCTTAGGCGTCCGGAACACTGAAGCTTTCTTT
size: few; D: .; V: TRBV4-3; J: TRBJ2-1; CDR3: CASSQVLINRGQLFWNEQFF; DNA: TGCGCCAGCAGCCAAGTCCTGATAAACCGAGGACAGCTCTTCTGGAATGAGCAGTTCTTC
size: once; D: TRBD2; V: TRBV6-5; J: TRBJ2-4; CDR3: CASRTSPGGSKNIQYF; DNA: TGTGCCAGCAGAACTAGCCCGGGAGGCTCCAAAAACATTCAGTACTTC
size: few; D: TRBD1; V: TRBV9; J: TRBJ2-1; CDR3: CASSVRTGVGEQFF; DNA: TGTGCCAGCAGCGTAAGGACAGGGGTTGGGGAGCAGTTCTTC
size: few; D: TRBD2; V: TRBV4-1; J: TRBJ2-5; CDR3: CASSQVTSGGIAQYF; DNA: TGCGCCAGCAGCCAAGTGACTAGCGGGGGGATCGCCCAGTACTTC
size: few; D: .; V: TRBV25-1; J: TRBJ1-4; CDR3: CASSERQVDEKLFF; DNA: TGTGCCAGCAGTGAACGACAGGTAGACGAAAAACTGTTTTTT
size: once; D: TRBD2; V: TRBV24-1; J: TRBJ2-3; CDR3: CASGGEHTDTQYF; DNA: TGTGCCAGCGGGGGGGAGCACACAGATACGCAGTATTTT
size: .; D: TRBD1; V: TRBV6-2/TRBV6-3; J: TRBJ1-2; CDR3: CASTQGYGYTF; DNA: TGTGCCAGCACACAGGGGTATGGCTACACCTTC
size: many; D: .; V: TRBV20-1; J: TRBJ1-2; CDR3: CSARNKDNYGYTF; DNA: TGCAGTGCCCGTAACAAAGACAACTATGGCTACACCTTC
size: few; D: .; V: TRBV29-1; J: TRBJ2-5; CDR3: CSVLYTGETQYF; DNA: TGCAGCGTATTATACACGGGAGAGACCCAGTACTTC
size: .; D: .; V: TRBV5-1; J: TRBJ2-7; CDR3: CASSFNGGSYEQYF; DNA: TGCGCCAGCAGCTTTAACGGCGGATCCTACGAGCAGTACTTC
size: .; D: TRBD2; V: TRBV2; J: TRBJ2-1; CDR3: CASSPPGLAGYEQFF; DNA: TGTGCCAGCAGTCCGCCGGGACTAGCTGGATATGAGCAGTTCTTC
size: .; D: .; V: TRBV7-9; J: TRBJ1-1; CDR3: CASSSLIGQDTEAFF; DNA: TGTGCCAGCAGCTCGCTAATCGGGCAAGACACTGAAGCTTTCTTT
size: few; D: TRBD1; V: TRBV2; J: TRBJ1-2; CDR3: CASSEQGQGNGYTF; DNA: TGTGCCAGCAGTGAGCAGGGACAGGGGAATGGCTACACCTTC
size: .; D: TRBD2; V: TRBV5-5; J: TRBJ2-2; CDR3: CASSFRLAGARGTGELFF; DNA: TGTGCCAGCAGCTTCAGACTAGCGGGAGCGAGGGGCACCGGGGAGCTGTTTTTT
size: once; D: .; V: TRBV4-1; J: TRBJ2-7; CDR3: CASGSDGNEQYF; DNA: TGCGCCAGCGGCTCGGACGGGAACGAGCAGTACTTC
size: .; D: TRBD1; V: TRBV7-8; J: TRBJ2-5; CDR3: CASSSRDSQETQYF; DNA: TGTGCCAGCAGCTCTCGGGACAGTCAAGAGACCCAGTACTTC
size: few; D: TRBD1; V: TRBV6-1; J: TRBJ1-3; CDR3: CASSAQGAGGNTIYF; DNA: TGTGCCAGCAGTGCTCAGGGGGCCGGAGGAAACACCATATATTTT
size: .; D: TRBD2; V: TRBV7-9; J: TRBJ2-7; CDR3: CASSLDRLAGESEQYF; DNA: TGTGCCAGCAGCTTAGATCGACTAGCGGGAGAGTCCGAGCAGTACTTC
size: .; D: TRBD1; V: TRBV5-1; J: TRBJ2-3; CDR3: CASRPGTGGISDTQYF; DNA: TGCGCCAGCAGACCTGGGACAGGGGGAATTTCGGATACGCAGTATTTT
size: .; D: .; V: TRBV20-1; J: TRBJ2-7; CDR3: CSAPERVTSYEQYF; DNA: TGCAGTGCTCCCGAGAGGGTTACCTCCTACGAGCAGTACTTC
size: .; D: .; V: TRBV25-1; J: TRBJ2-7; CDR3: CASSPVVSSYEQYF; DNA: TGTGCCAGCAGTCCGGTTGTCAGTTCCTACGAGCAGTACTTC
size: few; D: .; V: TRBV29-1; J: TRBJ1-3; CDR3: CSVAGAGNTIYF; DNA: TGCAGCGTTGCAGGGGCTGGAAACACCATATATTTT
size: .; D: .; V: TRBV6-6; J: TRBJ1-5; CDR3: CASSYEVNQPQHF; DNA: TGTGCCAGCAGTTATGAGGTCAATCAGCCCCAGCATTTT
size: .; D: .; V: TRBV7-3; J: TRBJ2-3; CDR3: CASSFLVGGGADTQYF; DNA: TGTGCCAGCAGCTTCTTGGTTGGAGGGGGAGCAGATACGCAGTATTTT
size: .; D: .; V: TRBV5-1; J: TRBJ2-2; CDR3: CASSLFRRQPNTGELFF; DNA: TGCGCCAGCAGCTTGTTTCGGCGGCAGCCGAACACCGGGGAGCTGTTTTTT
size: few; D: .; V: TRBV4-1; J: TRBJ1-5; CDR3: CASSYWIGQPQHF; DNA: TGCGCCAGCAGCTATTGGATCGGTCAGCCCCAGCATTTT